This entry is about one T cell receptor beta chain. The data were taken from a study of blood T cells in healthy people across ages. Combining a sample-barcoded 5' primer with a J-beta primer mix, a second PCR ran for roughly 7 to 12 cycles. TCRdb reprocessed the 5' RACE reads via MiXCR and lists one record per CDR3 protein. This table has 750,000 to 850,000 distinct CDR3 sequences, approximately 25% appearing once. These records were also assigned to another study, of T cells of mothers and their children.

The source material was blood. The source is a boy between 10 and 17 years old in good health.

The CDR3 DNA reads TGCAGTTTAAGCGGGGTTAGCTCCTACGAGCAGTACTTC. This gives the protein CSLSGVSSYEQYF. The gene calls are TRBV20-1 and TRBJ2-7, with 7 bases lining up with TRBD2. CDR1 and CDR2 (germline): DFQATT, SNEGSKA (reference sequence). Losses at the gene ends were 8 bases for V and 0 bases for J; bases not matched to a gene: 7. The CDR3 loop spans 13 amino acids.